This entry is about one TCR beta chain. The PCR contained 60 Vbeta and 13 Jbeta primers. Sequencing used immunoSEQ multiplex PCR; TCRdb keeps in-frame clones, though not all of them. The table lists 150,000 to 200,000 clones, about three quarters of them singletons, with 1.5% in the top ten. This sample is drawn from a study of cytomegalovirus exposure and HLA in healthy donors. In the study overall: The 110 million or so unique TCR beta sequences, from roughly 180 million T cells, were found by an earlier analysis.

This CDR3 is built from 10 residues. The V gene's germline CDR1 is DFQATT and CDR2 SNEGSKA (reference sequence). Sample: PBMCs. This clonotype was obtained from a girl between 10 and 17 years old in good health and CMV-seronegative. V is TRBV20-1 and J is TRBJ2-5; weak D call: TRBD2 (5 bases). In DNA form, the CDR3 reads TGCGGAGGAAGAGAGGAGACCCAGTACTTC. Its protein is CGGREETQYF.